This note documents a single T cell receptor beta chain sequence. The authors reverse transcribed all of the isolated RNA, so sequencing captured expressed TCRB transcripts. Clones were sequenced by immunoSEQ multiplex PCR, and TCRdb holds only the in-frame ones, with some missing. The profile shows about 360,000 clones, approximately 12% of them singletons. The CDR3 sequence is 12 residues long. Per germline, CDR1 MNHNY and CDR2 SVGAGI (reference sequence). The J segment lost 3 bases and the V segment lost 5 bases, leaving 0 bases of the junction unmatched. These data belong to a study of beta chain features in type 1 diabetes. Study context: Age, gender and cell yields were similar between patients and healthy donors.

The sample consisted of naive CD4+ T cells from blood. The sequence derives from a man between 18 and 29 years old in good health. This chain links TRBV6-6 with TRBJ1-1, with 7 positions matching TRBD1. CDR3 sequence (DNA): TGTGCCAGCAGTGACAGGGACACTGAAGCTTTCTTT. It is translated as CASSDRDTEAFF.